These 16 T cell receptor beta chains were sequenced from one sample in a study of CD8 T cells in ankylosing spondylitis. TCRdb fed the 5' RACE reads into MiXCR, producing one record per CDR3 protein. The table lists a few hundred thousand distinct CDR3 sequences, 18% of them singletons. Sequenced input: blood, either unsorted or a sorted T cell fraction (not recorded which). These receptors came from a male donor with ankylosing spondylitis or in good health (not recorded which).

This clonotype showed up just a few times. CDR3 sequence: CASSQDFLAVTDTQYF. The CDR3 DNA reads as TGTGCCAGCAGCCAAGATTTCCTAGCGGTAACAGATACGCAGTATTTT. The rearrangement links TRBV3-1 to TRBJ2-3; 7 bases are shared with TRBD2. CDR1 is LGHDT and CDR2 is YNNKEL in the germline V gene (reference sequence). With V trimmed by 0 bases and J by 3 bases, 6 bases remained unmatched. The CDR3 has 16 residues.

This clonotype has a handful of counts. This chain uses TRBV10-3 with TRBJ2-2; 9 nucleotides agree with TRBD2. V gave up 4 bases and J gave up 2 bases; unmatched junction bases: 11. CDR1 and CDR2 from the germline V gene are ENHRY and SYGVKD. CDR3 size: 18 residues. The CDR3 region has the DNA TGTGCCATCAGTGTCTTAGCGGGAGAGCAACGTAACACCGGGGAGCTGTTTTTT. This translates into CAISVLAGEQRNTGELFF.

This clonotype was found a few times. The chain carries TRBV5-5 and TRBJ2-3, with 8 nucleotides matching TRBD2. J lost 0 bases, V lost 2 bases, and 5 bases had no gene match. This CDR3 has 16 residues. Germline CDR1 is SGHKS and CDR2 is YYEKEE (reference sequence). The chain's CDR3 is CASSLTGGGSTDTQYF. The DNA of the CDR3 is TGTGCCAGCAGCTTAACGGGAGGGGGTAGCACAGATACGCAGTATTTT.

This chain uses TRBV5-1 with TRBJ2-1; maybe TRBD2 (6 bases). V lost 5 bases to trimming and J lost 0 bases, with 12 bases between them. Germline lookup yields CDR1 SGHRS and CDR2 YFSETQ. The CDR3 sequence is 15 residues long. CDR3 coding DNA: TGCGCCAGCAGTGCTCCGGAGGGCTCCTACAATGAGCAGTTCTTC. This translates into CASSAPEGSYNEQFF.

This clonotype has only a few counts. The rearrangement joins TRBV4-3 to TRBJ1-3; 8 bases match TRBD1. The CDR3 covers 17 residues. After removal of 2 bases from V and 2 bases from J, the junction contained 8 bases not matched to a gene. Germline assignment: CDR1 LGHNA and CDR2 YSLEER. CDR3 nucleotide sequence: TGCGCCAGCAGCCAACAGTTGACAGGGGCGACTGGAAACACCATATATTTT. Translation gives CASSQQLTGATGNTIYF.

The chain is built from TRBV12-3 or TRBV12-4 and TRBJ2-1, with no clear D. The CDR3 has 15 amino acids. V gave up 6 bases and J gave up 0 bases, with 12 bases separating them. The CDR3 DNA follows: TGTGCCAGCAGGGATGGGCTAGACTCCTACAATGAGCAGTTCTTC. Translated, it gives CASRDGLDSYNEQFF.

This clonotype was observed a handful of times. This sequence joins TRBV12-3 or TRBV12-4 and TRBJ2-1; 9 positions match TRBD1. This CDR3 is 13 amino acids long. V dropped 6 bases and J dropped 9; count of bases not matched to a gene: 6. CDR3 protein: CASRPTGGGEQFF. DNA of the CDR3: TGTGCCAGCAGACCCACAGGGGGCGGTGAGCAGTTCTTC.

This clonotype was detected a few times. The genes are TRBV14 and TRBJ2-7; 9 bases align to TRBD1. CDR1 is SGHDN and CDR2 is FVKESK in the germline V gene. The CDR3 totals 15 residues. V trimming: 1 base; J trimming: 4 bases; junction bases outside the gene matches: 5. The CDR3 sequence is CASSQGDRVWYEQYF. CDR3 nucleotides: TGTGCCAGCAGCCAAGGGGACAGGGTATGGTACGAGCAGTACTTC.

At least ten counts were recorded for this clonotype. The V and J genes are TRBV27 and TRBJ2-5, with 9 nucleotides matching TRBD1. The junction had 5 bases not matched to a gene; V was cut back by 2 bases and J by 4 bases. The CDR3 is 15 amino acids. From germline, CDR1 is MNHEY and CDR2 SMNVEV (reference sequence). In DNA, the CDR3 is TGTGCCAGCAGTTTAAAAACAGGGGGCATAGAGACCCAGTACTTC. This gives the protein CASSLKTGGIETQYF.

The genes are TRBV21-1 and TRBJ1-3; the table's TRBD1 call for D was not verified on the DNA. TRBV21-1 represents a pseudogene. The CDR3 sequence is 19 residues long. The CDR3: CASSNPPRTGLYPGNTIYF. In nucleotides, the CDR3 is TGTGCCAGCAGCAATCCCCCGCGGACAGGGCTTTACCCTGGAAACACCATATATTTT.

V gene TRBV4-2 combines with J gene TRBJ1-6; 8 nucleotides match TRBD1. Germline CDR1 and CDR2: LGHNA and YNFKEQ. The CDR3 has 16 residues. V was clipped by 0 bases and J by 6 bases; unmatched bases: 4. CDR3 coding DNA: TGTGCCAGCAGCCAAGAACAGGGGGTCTTTAATTCACCCCTCCACTTT. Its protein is CASSQEQGVFNSPLHF.

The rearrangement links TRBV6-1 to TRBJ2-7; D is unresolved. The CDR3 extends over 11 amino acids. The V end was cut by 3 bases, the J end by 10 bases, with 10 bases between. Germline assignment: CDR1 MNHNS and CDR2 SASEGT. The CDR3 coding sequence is TGTGCCAGCAGTGAGATTATGGAACAGTACTTC. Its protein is CASSEIMEQYF.

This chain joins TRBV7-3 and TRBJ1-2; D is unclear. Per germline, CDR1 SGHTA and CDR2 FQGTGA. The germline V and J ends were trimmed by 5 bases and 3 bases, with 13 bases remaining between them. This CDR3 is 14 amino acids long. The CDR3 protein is CASSPTPVDYGYTF. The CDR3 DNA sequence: TGTGCCAGCAGCCCCACCCCCGTCGACTATGGCTACACCTTC. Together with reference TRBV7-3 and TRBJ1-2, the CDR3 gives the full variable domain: GAGVSQTPSNKVTEKGKYVELRCDPISGHTALYWYRQSLGQGPEFLIYFQGTGAADDSGLPNDRFFAVRPEGSVSTLKIQRTERGDSAVYLCASSPTPVDYGYTFGSGTRLTVV.

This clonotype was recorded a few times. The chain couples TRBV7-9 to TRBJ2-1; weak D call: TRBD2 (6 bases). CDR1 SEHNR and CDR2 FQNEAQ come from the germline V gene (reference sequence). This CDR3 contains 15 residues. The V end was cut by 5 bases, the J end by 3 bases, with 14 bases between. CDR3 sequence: CASSPQEDYYNEQFF. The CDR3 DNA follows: TGTGCCAGCAGCCCCCAGGAGGACTACTACAATGAGCAGTTCTTC. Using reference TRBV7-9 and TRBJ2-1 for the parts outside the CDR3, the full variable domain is DTGVSQNPRHKITKRGQNVTFRCDPISEHNRLYWYRQTLGQGPEFLTYFQNEAQLEKSRLLSDRFSAERPKGSFSTLEIQRTEQGDSAMYLCASSPQEDYYNEQFFGPGTRLTVL.

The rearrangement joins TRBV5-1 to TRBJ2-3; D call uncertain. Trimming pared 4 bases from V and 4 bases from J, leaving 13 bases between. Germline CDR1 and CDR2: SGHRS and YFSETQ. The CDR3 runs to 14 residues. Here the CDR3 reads CASSRGPGPDTQYF. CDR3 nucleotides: TGCGCCAGCAGCCGTGGCCCAGGACCAGATACGCAGTATTTT.

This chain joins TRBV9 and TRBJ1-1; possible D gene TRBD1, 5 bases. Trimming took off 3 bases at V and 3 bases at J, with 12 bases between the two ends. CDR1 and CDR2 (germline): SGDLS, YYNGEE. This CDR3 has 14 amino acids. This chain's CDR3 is CASSGQLGDTEAFF. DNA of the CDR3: TGTGCCAGCAGCGGCCAATTGGGGGACACTGAAGCTTTCTTT.